Described below is a single TCR beta chain sequence and its context. Its antigen remains unidentified. PCR amplification relied on 60 Vbeta primers (plus 13 Jbeta primers). TCRdb's copy holds only in-frame clones and misses some; the assay was immunoSEQ multiplex PCR. The sample lists under 200,000 clones; roughly 77% were seen once. This entry is derived from a study of cytomegalovirus exposure and HLA in healthy donors. J gave up 6 bases and V 3 bases, and 9 bases lay outside the gene matches. The CDR3 has 15 residues. Germline V gene lookup returns CDR1 SGDLS and CDR2 YYNGEE. Findings of the study overall: More clonal expansion characterized HLA-associated TCR beta chains than equally common others in a later analysis. Follow-up analysis seemed to connect common viral pathogens with several of the most significant clusters identified. Diagnosis of cytomegalovirus status made by the classifier reportedly showed high specificity and sensitivity.

The chain is built from TRBV9 and TRBJ1-1, with 9 bases that match TRBD1. The clonotype originates from a man aged 35-49 years in good health and CMV-seropositive. Material: PBMCs. In nucleotides, the CDR3 is TGTGCCAGCAGCGGCCGGACAGGGGAGGTCGCTGAAGCTTTCTTT. Protein sequence: CASSGRTGEVAEAFF.